The T cell receptor (beta chain) described here comes from a study of blood T cells in healthy people across ages. The use of a sample-barcoded 5' primer and a J-beta primer mix characterized a second PCR of about 6 to 11 cycles. TCRdb ran MiXCR on the 5' RACE reads and lists one entry per CDR3 protein. The table records roughly 930,000 distinct CDR3 sequences, 45% to 50% of them present only once. In this sample, this clonotype turned up a few times. Peripheral blood samples of around 9.8 milliliters were drawn from each donor. The sample taken for sequencing was blood. The TCR comes from a man aged 30-40 years in good health.

This CDR3 is CSVVLGTGGLGSKFF. In DNA, the CDR3 is TGCAGCGTTGTATTAGGAACAGGGGGACTCGGTAGTAAGTTCTTC. This chain links TRBV29-1 with TRBJ2-1, with 8 positions matching TRBD1. This CDR3 spans 15 amino acids. J lost 14 bases, V lost 4 bases, and 19 bases had no gene match. Germline CDR1 and CDR2: SQVTM and ANQGSEA.